These 21 T cell receptor beta chains were sequenced from one sample in a study of read filtering for tumor transcriptome and immune sequencing. From about 400 ng of RNA, a library with molecular barcoded alpha/delta and beta/gamma adaptors was made. A single record per CDR3 protein comes from TCRdb applying MiXCR to the reads. The repertoire consists of around 140,000 distinct CDR3 sequences, with less than 15% occurring once and the leading ten covering about 7.7%. Material for sequencing was a population of CD138-negative cells sorted from bone marrow. The receptor set was obtained from a donor aged 40 or over with multiple myeloma.

This clonotype was counted between two and nine times. A much larger clone differs by one base, so this may be a read error. The rearrangement joins TRBV3-1 to TRBJ1-1; D uncertain. Per germline, CDR1 LGHDT and CDR2 YNNKEL (reference sequence). The CDR3 has 15 residues. DNA for the CDR3: TGTGCCAGCAGCCCTAGACCGACTACTGACACTGAAGCTCTCTTT. This encodes CASSPRPTTDTEALF.

There are many counts of this clonotype. The chain carries TRBV7-3 and TRBJ2-1; possible D gene TRBD2, 6 bases. CDR1 and CDR2 (germline): SGHTA, FQGTGA. V was cut by 6 bases and J by 7 bases, with 7 bases left in between. The CDR3 is made up of 11 amino acids. CDR3 nucleotide sequence: TGTGCCAGCAGTGGAGGGAATGAGCAGTTCTTC. Amino acids: CASSGGNEQFF.

To note about this clonotype: A read error is possible here, since a much larger clone lies one base away. V is TRBV5-1 and J is TRBJ2-5; D perhaps matches TRBD2 (5 bases). V was trimmed by 4 bases and J by 4 bases, leaving 11 bases between them. The CDR3 consists of 13 residues. Germline loops: CDR1 SGHRS, CDR2 YFSETQ. The CDR3 DNA is TGCGCCAGCAGCCCTAGCCGAGCAGAGACCCAGTACTTC. The encoded protein is CASSPSRAETQYF.

Comments on this clonotype: A read error may be the cause here, since a much bigger clone is one base away. This chain's CDR3 is CASGSHGTGLSGGELFF. As DNA, the CDR3 is TGTGCCAGCGGCAGTCATGGGACAGGGCTCTCTGGGGGGGAGCTGTTTTTT. The V call is TRBV6-5, the J call TRBJ2-2; 9 nucleotides match TRBD1. The length of the CDR3 is 17 residues. The germline V gene encodes CDR1 MNHEY and CDR2 SVGAGI. J gave up 8 bases and V 8 bases, and 18 bases lay outside the gene matches.

This clonotype was detected ten times or more. This chain connects TRBV29-1 to TRBJ1-4; 11 bases map to TRBD1. The CDR3 is 15 amino acids. CDR1 is SQVTM, CDR2 ANQGSEA, per germline. J was trimmed by 8 bases and V by 5 bases; bases with no gene match: 10. CDR3 in amino acids: CSVQPGQGAGEKLFF. For the CDR3, the DNA is TGCAGCGTTCAACCCGGACAGGGGGCAGGCGAAAAACTGTTTTTT.

About this clonotype itself: With a much larger clone just one base away, this may be a read error. This likely comes from a read error, as the CDR3 has no conserved phenylalanine or tryptophan at its end. V and J are TRBV20-1 and TRBJ1-1, with TRBD1 identical over 7 bases. The trim removed 0 bases at V and 3 bases at J, leaving 10 bases unmatched. The CDR3 totals 16 residues. Germline lookup yields CDR1 DFQATT and CDR2 SNEGSKA (reference sequence). This CDR3 reads CSARDVLTGSYTEAFV. As DNA, the CDR3 is TGCAGTGCTAGAGATGTCCTGACAGGGAGTTACACTGAAGCTTTCGTT.

This clonotype was recorded many times. The genes are TRBV6-1 and TRBJ2-3, with 8 bases matching TRBD1. Trimming at V came to 1 base and at J to 1 base, leaving 13 bases not matched to a gene. CDR3 length equals 19 residues. Per germline, CDR1 MNHNS and CDR2 SASEGT. The CDR3 coding sequence is TGTGCCAGCAGTGAAGAAGAACGCACAGGGGGTAGGGGCACAGATACGCAGTATTTT. This codes for CASSEEERTGGRGTDTQYF.

This clonotype has at least ten counts. This chain joins TRBV9 and TRBJ2-5, with 8 bases that match TRBD2. CDR1 and CDR2 (germline): SGDLS, YYNGEE. With 0 bases clipped from V and 3 bases from J, the junction kept 4 bases outside the gene matches. The CDR3 spans 15 residues. The CDR3 region is CASSVDGSGKETQYF. In DNA, the CDR3 is TGTGCCAGCAGCGTAGATGGTAGCGGGAAAGAGACCCAGTACTTC.

This clonotype was picked up many times. The rearrangement joins TRBV5-1 to TRBJ2-1; 8 nucleotides match TRBD1. Germline values: CDR1 SGHRS, CDR2 YFSETQ. The CDR3 totals 14 residues. V gave up 4 bases and J gave up 7 bases; unmatched junction bases: 7. The DNA of the CDR3 is TGCGCCAGCAGCAAGCGGACAGGGAGTAATGAGCAGTTCTTC. This gives the protein CASSKRTGSNEQFF.

To note about this clonotype: A read error is possible here, since a much larger clone lies one base away. J is TRBJ2-2 and V is TRBV29-1; D call uncertain. CDR3 length: 12 residues. Germline CDR1 SQVTM, CDR2 ANQGSEA. CDR3 DNA: TGCATCGCCGATCGGAACACCGGGGAGCTGTTTTTT. Translated: CIADRNTGELFF.

This clonotype appeared many times. The genes are TRBV20-1 and TRBJ1-4; no clear D. The germline V gene has CDR1 DFQATT and CDR2 SNEGSKA (reference sequence). Deletions cut 3 bases from V and 8 bases from J, with 13 bases between. The CDR3 totals 13 residues. The DNA for the CDR3 is TGCAGTGCTAGTTTGACGACTCGGGAAAAACTGTTTTTT. It is translated as CSASLTTREKLFF.

This clonotype showed up many times. The CDR3 sequence: CSVDAVLAQITNEQFF. In nucleotides, the CDR3 is TGCAGCGTTGACGCGGTCCTAGCTCAAATAACAAATGAGCAGTTCTTC. This sequence joins TRBV29-1 and TRBJ2-1; D is possibly TRBD2 (5 bases). CDR3 size: 16 residues. Trimming removed 3 bases at V and 7 bases at J, with 22 bases between. CDR1 is SQVTM, CDR2 ANQGSEA, per germline.

The sample holds many counts of this clonotype. V is TRBV11-2 and J is TRBJ2-7; a weak D match, TRBD1 (5 bases). V dropped 1 base and J dropped 3 bases, with 10 bases sitting between them. The CDR3 totals 14 residues. Germline CDR1 SGHAT, CDR2 FQNNGV. The CDR3 DNA follows: TGTGCCAGCAGCTTAGCTGGGGCCAGCTACGAGCAGTACTTC. As protein: CASSLAGASYEQYF.

About this clonotype itself: A much larger clonotype is one base distant, so this may be a read error. This rearrangement joins TRBV12-3 or TRBV12-4 to TRBJ1-1; D is unresolved. The CDR3 loop spans 15 amino acids. V dropped 2 bases and J dropped 6 bases, with 16 bases sitting between them. This CDR3 reads CASSLLRAGNAEAFF. The DNA for the CDR3 is TGTGCCAGCAGTTTATTGAGGGCAGGAAACGCTGAAGCTTTCTTT.

This clonotype was found many times. V is TRBV19 and J is TRBJ2-3, with a possible D match to TRBD2 (6 bases). The CDR3 is made up of 14 amino acids. V lost 5 bases to trimming and J lost 3 bases, with 12 bases between them. CDR1 is LNHDA and CDR2 is SQIVND in the germline V gene (reference sequence). CDR3 bases: TGTGCCAGTAGTCGAGGGAGGAGAACAGATACGCAGTATTTT. Amino acids: CASSRGRRTDTQYF.

This clonotype showed up many times. The chain uses TRBV6-2 or TRBV6-3 and TRBJ2-2; 10 bases are shared with TRBD1. Germline assignment: CDR1 MNHEY and CDR2 SVGEGT. Trimming at V came to 6 bases and at J to 6 bases, leaving 1 base not matched to a gene. The CDR3 contains 13 residues. CDR3 sequence: CASRGTGAGELFF. The CDR3, as DNA: TGTGCCAGCAGGGGGACAGGGGCCGGGGAGCTGTTTTTT.

The sample holds many counts of this clonotype. In DNA form, the CDR3 reads TGCAGTGCTAGAGATCTGAGCGGGAGGAACACCGGGGAGCTGTTTTTT. It specifies CSARDLSGRNTGELFF. The V call is TRBV20-1, the J call TRBJ2-2; TRBD2 matches 8 bases. Germline CDR1 is DFQATT and CDR2 is SNEGSKA (reference sequence). The CDR3 covers 16 residues. The ends lost 0 bases at V and 1 base at J; junction bases unmatched: 4.

This clonotype has ten or more counts. The rearrangement links TRBV12-3 or TRBV12-4 to TRBJ1-1; tentatively, D is TRBD1 (6 bases). The V gene lost 3 bases and the J gene lost 5 bases, with 10 bases spanning the gap. CDR3 length: 13 residues. CDR3 in amino acids: CASSFQGRTEAFF. The CDR3 region has the DNA TGTGCCAGCAGTTTTCAGGGGAGGACTGAAGCTTTCTTT.

The chain has TRBV13 and TRBJ2-1, with TRBD1 matching 12 bases. The CDR3 loop spans 16 amino acids. J gave up 3 bases and V 5 bases, and 5 bases lay outside the gene matches. Germline V lookup: CDR1 PRHDT, CDR2 FYEKMQ (reference sequence). The CDR3 reads CASSPGTGGLYNEQFF. The DNA of the CDR3 is TGTGCCAGCAGCCCCGGGACAGGGGGCCTCTACAATGAGCAGTTCTTC.

The chain links TRBV6-2 or TRBV6-3 to TRBJ2-7, with 10 bases lining up with TRBD1. V was pared by 6 bases and J by 5 bases, with 13 bases of the junction left unmatched. The CDR3 totals 16 residues. Germline V gene sequence: CDR1 MNHEY, CDR2 SVGEGT. The CDR3 nucleotides are TGTGCCAGCAGCTTTCACCCGGGACAGGGGACGCACGAGCAGTACTTC. Its protein is CASSFHPGQGTHEQYF.

This clonotype has ten or more counts. The genes are TRBV6-5 and TRBJ2-7; D unclear. V dropped 0 bases and J dropped 3 bases, with 15 bases sitting between them. Germline values: CDR1 MNHEY, CDR2 SVGAGI. CDR3 size: 16 residues. CDR3 amino acids: CASSYSHQPIIYEQYF. CDR3 sequence (DNA): TGTGCCAGCAGTTACTCGCATCAGCCCATTATCTACGAGCAGTACTTC.